This T cell receptor (beta chain) stems from a study of CXCR3-negative and CXCR3-positive naive CD8 T cells (dated by TCRdb to the late 2010s). Study-wide context: In total, roughly 150 million TRB reads were obtained, or roughly 1.5 +/- 0.3 million reads per library. The diversity and physicochemical repertoire analyses included 11 donors pooled from two independent experiments. For the TRBV-TRBJ cluster analysis, the naive subsets came from roughly 5 donors, while the memory cells came from 3 donors.

Each CD8+ T cell subset was flow-sorted in triplicate, with fewer than 350,000 cells per subset placed directly into RLT lysis buffer. To keep memory contaminants out, a stringent definition of naive CD8+ T cells was applied: CD45RO-CCR7+CD27+CD95-. Peripheral blood mononuclear cells were isolated from buffy coats using standard density gradient centrifugation. A FACSAria III was used to flow-sort naive CXCR3-negative and CXCR3-positive CD8+ T cells. Total RNA was extracted from sorted cells with an RNeasy Mini Kit. Sequencing was carried out with a NextSeq 550. The Human TCR Profiling Kit (MiLaboratory) was used to prepare UMI-labeled 5' RACE TRB cDNA libraries. cDNA synthesis used the entire amount of extracted RNA, and PCR amplification then used the entire amount of cDNA produced. Libraries were prepared in parallel with an identical number of PCR cycles. Processing in the source paper ran as follows. With a requirement of at least two reads per UMI, MIGEC and MiXCR extracted about 50,000 +/- 10,000 unique UMI-labeled TRB cDNA molecules per library. Each library averaged about 40,000 +/- 10,000 functional in-frame TRB CDR3 nucleotide clonotypes without stop codons. After each sample was downsampled to 5000 UMI-labeled TRB molecules, VDJtools was used to calculate diversity metrics such as normalized Shannon-Wiener and Chao1. For the central five CDR3 residues, VDJtools calculated physicochemical properties weighted by clonotype size, namely interaction energy, strength, volume and Kidera factor 4. TCRdb reprocessed the reads, so every CDR3 protein sequence counts as one entry and DNA is not shown. The V and J calls were determined by TCRdb, not by the authors. The sample's records list some 6,900 distinct CDR3 sequences. The top ten constitute 1.3% of the sample.

Study-wide findings and limitations: Freshly isolated PBMCs were used for most assays because CXCR3 expression went down partially after cryopreservation. Because surface CD5, which has been linked to self-reactivity in mice, was comparable between naive subsets, TCR interaction strength was also inferred from TRB CDR3 physicochemical properties. Naive CXCR3-negative and CXCR3-positive cells from the same donor showed similar TRBV-TRBJ usage, whereas memory cells showed distinct patterns. Compared with CXCR3-negative naive cells, CXCR3-positive naive cells had TRB CDR3s with higher hydrophobicity (lower Kidera factor 4), lower energy, and higher strength and volume indices. Comparably high repertoire diversity was found in both naive subsets, whereas much lower repertoire diversity was found in memory CD8+ T cells.

CDR3 length: 17 amino acids, cysteine to phenylalanine. Only the protein sequence is given. CDR1 and CDR2, per the germline V gene, are SGHRS and YFSETQ. Details on this clonotype: Which antigen it targets is not known.

The rearranged chain carries TRBV5-1 and TRBJ2-7; TCRdb's D gene call, TRBD2, goes unchecked for lack of DNA. Sequencing was performed on naive CXCR3+ CD8+ T cells from blood. The cell subset or site label on this specimen signifies: CD45RO-CCR7+CD27+CD95- naive CD8+ T cells expressing CXCR3 (TNR3+). This receptor was taken from a human donor in good health. Some clones in this sample may be carry-over from other donors' samples. CDR3 region: CASSLASGSIRVYEQYF.